This T cell receptor beta chain was sequenced during a study of blood T cells in healthy people across ages. For the study at large: About one barcoded TCR beta cDNA was captured per two T cells.

This clonotype was observed a handful of times. Germline CDR1 is LGHDT and CDR2 is YNNKEL (reference sequence). The CDR3 has 17 amino acids. V lost 1 base to trimming and J lost 2 bases; unmatched junction nucleotides: 8. Samples had at least 6.5 million PBMCs isolated from them. A J-beta primer mix and a sample-barcoded 5' primer were used in a second PCR of about 7 to 12 cycles. TCRdb reprocessed the 5' RACE reads with MiXCR, giving one entry per CDR3 protein. The sample contains about 540,000 distinct CDR3 sequences, about 24% of which appear only once. These data were also reused for a study on T cells of mothers and their children. This second study says: Detection yielded no persistent microchimeric T cell clones.

The chain links TRBV3-1 to TRBJ2-5; 9 bases fit TRBD2. The sequence derives from a boy between 5 and 17 years old in good health. Sequencing was done on a sample of blood. CDR3 nucleotide sequence: TGTGCCAGCAGCCAAGGCGGTAGCGGGAGATTACAAGAGACCCAGTACTTC. This gives the protein CASSQGGSGRLQETQYF.